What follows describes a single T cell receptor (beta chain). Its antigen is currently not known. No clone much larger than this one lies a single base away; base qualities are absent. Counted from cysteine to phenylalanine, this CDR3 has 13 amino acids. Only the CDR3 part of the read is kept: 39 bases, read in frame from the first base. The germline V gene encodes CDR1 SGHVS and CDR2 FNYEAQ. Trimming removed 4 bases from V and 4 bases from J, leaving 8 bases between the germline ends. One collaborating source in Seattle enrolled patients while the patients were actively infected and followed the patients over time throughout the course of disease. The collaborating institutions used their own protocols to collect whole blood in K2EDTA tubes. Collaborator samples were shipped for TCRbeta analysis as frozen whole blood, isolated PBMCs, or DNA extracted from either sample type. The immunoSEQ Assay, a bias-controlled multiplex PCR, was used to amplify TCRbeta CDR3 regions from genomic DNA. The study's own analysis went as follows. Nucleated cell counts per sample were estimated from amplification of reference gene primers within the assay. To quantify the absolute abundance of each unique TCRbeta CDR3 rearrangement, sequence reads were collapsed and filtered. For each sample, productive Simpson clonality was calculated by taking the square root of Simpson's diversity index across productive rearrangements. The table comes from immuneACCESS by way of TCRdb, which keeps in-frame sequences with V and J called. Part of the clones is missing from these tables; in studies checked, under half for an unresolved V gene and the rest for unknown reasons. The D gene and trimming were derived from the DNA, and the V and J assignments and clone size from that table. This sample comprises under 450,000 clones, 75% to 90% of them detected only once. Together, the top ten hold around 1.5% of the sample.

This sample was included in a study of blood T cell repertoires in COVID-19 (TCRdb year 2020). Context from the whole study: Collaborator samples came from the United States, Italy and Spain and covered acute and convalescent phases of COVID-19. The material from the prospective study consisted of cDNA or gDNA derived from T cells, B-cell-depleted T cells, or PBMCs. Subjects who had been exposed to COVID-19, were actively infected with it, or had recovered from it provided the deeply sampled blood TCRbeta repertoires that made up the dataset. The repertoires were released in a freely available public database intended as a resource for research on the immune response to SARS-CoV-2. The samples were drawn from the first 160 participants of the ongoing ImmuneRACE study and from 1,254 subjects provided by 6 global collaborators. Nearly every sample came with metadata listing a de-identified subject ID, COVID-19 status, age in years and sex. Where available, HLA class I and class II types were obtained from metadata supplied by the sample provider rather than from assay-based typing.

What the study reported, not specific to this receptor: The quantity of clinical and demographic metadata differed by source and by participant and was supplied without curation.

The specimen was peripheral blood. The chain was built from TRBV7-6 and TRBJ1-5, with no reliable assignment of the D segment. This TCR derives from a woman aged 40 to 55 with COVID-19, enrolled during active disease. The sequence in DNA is TGTGCCAGCAGCTCCACTCGGAATCAGCCCCAGCATTTT. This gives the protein CASSSTRNQPQHF.